The 25 T cell receptor beta chains presented below share a single source sample, sequenced in a study of cytomegalovirus exposure and HLA in healthy donors. 60 Vbeta and 13 Jbeta primers were used in PCR. TCRdb keeps only in-frame clones here, not all; method: immunoSEQ multiplex PCR. Found here are 45,000 to 50,000 clones; the top ten clones hold about 15%. Sequencing used PBMCs. These receptors came from a male donor in good health and CMV-seronegative.

The rearrangement uses TRBV27 and TRBJ1-5, with TRBD1 as a possible D gene (5 bases). CDR1 MNHEY and CDR2 SMNVEV come from the germline V gene (reference sequence). This CDR3 spans 17 amino acids. The V end lost 3 bases, the J end lost 4 bases, and 19 bases lay between the germline ends. This chain's CDR3 is CASSFGAGRAGNQPQHF. CDR3 DNA sequence: TGTGCCAGCAGTTTTGGGGCAGGGCGCGCAGGGAATCAGCCCCAGCATTTT.

The chain links TRBV6-4 to TRBJ1-6; D is unresolved. In germline, CDR1 is MRHNA, CDR2 SNTAGT. The V gene lost 0 bases and the J gene lost 5 bases, with 8 bases spanning the gap. This CDR3 is 15 amino acids long. CDR3 protein: CASSDSRHDNSPLHF. The CDR3 coding sequence is TGTGCCAGCAGTGACTCGAGGCATGATAATTCACCCCTCCACTTT.

This sequence joins TRBV4-2 and TRBJ1-4; a weak D match, TRBD1 (6 bases). CDR3 length: 18 amino acids. V gave up 2 bases and J gave up 7 bases, with 23 bases separating them. Germline assignment: CDR1 LGHNA and CDR2 YNFKEQ. The DNA of the CDR3 is TGTGCCAGCAGCCAAATCTGGGCAGGGGCGGGTTATGGTGAAAAACTGTTTTTT. Protein product: CASSQIWAGAGYGEKLFF.

The CDR3 sequence: CATSTNRGPYEQYF. Written as DNA, the CDR3 is TGTGCCACCAGCACCAACAGGGGCCCCTACGAGCAGTACTTC. The chain employs TRBV15 and TRBJ2-7; 7 nucleotides align to TRBD1. Unmatched junction bases numbered 5, after V lost 4 bases and J lost 2 bases. Per germline, CDR1 LNHNV and CDR2 YYDKDF (reference sequence). The CDR3 sequence is 14 residues long. The complete variable domain, with remaining parts taken from reference TRBV15 and TRBJ2-7, reads DAMVIQNPRYQVTQFGKPVTLSCSQTLNHNVMYWYQQKSSQAPKLLFHYYDKDFNNEADTPDNFQSRRPNTSFCFLDIRSPGLGDTAMYLCATSTNRGPYEQYFGPGTRLTVT.

This rearrangement joins TRBV25-1 to TRBJ2-7; 7 bases match TRBD1. This CDR3 is built from 16 residues. The germline gives CDR1 MGHDK, CDR2 SYGVNS. Trimming removed 2 bases from V and 2 bases from J; junction bases left unmatched: 9. DNA of the CDR3: TGTGCCAGCAGTGAAACGGGTAGACAGGGCACCTACGAGCAGTACTTC. Encoded protein: CASSETGRQGTYEQYF.

The V gene is TRBV6-5, the J gene TRBJ2-3; possible D gene TRBD2, 6 bases. The CDR3 runs to 12 residues. Trimming left V 4 bases short and J 5 bases short, with 7 bases between. Germline-derived CDR1 and CDR2 are MNHEY and SVGAGI. The CDR3 is CASSLRGDTQYF. CDR3 nucleotide sequence: TGTGCCAGCAGTTTGCGGGGAGATACGCAGTATTTT.

The chain is built from TRBV19 and TRBJ1-1, with TRBD1 matching over 9 bases. Trimming took 7 bases from V and 0 from J; bases not matched to a gene: 3. There are 14 residues in the CDR3. CDR1 LNHDA and CDR2 SQIVND come from the germline V gene (reference sequence). The CDR3 sequence is CASTGQGLNTEAFF. The CDR3 DNA follows: TGTGCCAGTACCGGACAGGGGTTGAACACTGAAGCTTTCTTT.

The genes are TRBV4-1 and TRBJ2-2; the match to TRBD1 covers 7 bases. Trimming removed 4 bases from V and 1 base from J; junction bases left unmatched: 3. This CDR3 comprises 15 residues. Germline CDR1 is MGHRA and CDR2 is YSYEKL. CDR3 DNA sequence: TGCGCCAGCAGCCCTACAGGGGAGAACACCGGGGAGCTGTTTTTT. This codes for CASSPTGENTGELFF.

The chain recombines TRBV7-6 with TRBJ1-6; a possible D gene is TRBD1 (6 bases). V lost 4 bases and J lost 7, with 17 bases in between. CDR1 and CDR2 from the germline V gene are SGHVS and FNYEAQ. The CDR3 extends over 16 amino acids. The CDR3 DNA reads as TGTGCCAGCAGCTCCACCCAGGGGAATCGGAATTCACCCCTCCACTTT. Amino acid sequence: CASSSTQGNRNSPLHF.

The V call is TRBV6-1, the J call TRBJ1-5, with D uncertain. The CDR3 covers 16 residues. Germline V gene data show CDR1 as MNHNS and CDR2 as SASEGT. V was cut by 0 bases and J by 2 bases, with 11 bases left in between. CDR3 region: CASSEATQRGNQPQHF. The CDR3 bases are TGTGCCAGCAGTGAAGCCACCCAAAGAGGCAATCAGCCCCAGCATTTT.

The chain links TRBV19 to TRBJ1-1; 8 bases are shared with TRBD1. CDR3 size: 15 residues. The germline V gene has CDR1 LNHDA and CDR2 SQIVND (reference sequence). V gave up 3 bases and J gave up 2 bases; unmatched junction bases: 5. This chain's CDR3 is CASSIPGGRNTEAFF. In DNA, the CDR3 is TGTGCCAGTAGTATCCCAGGGGGCCGTAACACTGAAGCTTTCTTT.

This sequence joins TRBV7-6 and TRBJ1-1; D possibly corresponds to TRBD1 (6 bases). CDR1 and CDR2 from the germline V gene are SGHVS and FNYEAQ. Deletions cut 3 bases from V and 4 bases from J, with 9 bases between. The CDR3 totals 13 residues. The CDR3 loop reads CASSFGGVTEAFF. CDR3 sequence (DNA): TGTGCCAGCAGCTTTGGGGGCGTCACTGAAGCTTTCTTT. Full variable domain (remainder filled in from reference TRBV7-6 and TRBJ1-1): GAGVSQSPRYKVTKRGQDVALRCDPISGHVSLYWYRQALGQGPEFLTYFNYEAQQDKSGLPNDRFSAERPEGSISTLTIQRTEQRDSAMYRCASSFGGVTEAFFGQGTRLTVV.

The chain has TRBV4-3 and TRBJ2-7, with D possibly TRBD2 on 5 matching bases. V was clipped by 4 bases and J by 0 bases, with 13 bases between them. This CDR3 is built from 15 residues. Germline CDR1 is LGHNA and CDR2 is YSLEER. DNA for the CDR3: TGCGCCAGCAGCCCCAACTTAGCGACCTCCTACGAGCAGTACTTC. It translates to CASSPNLATSYEQYF.

The chain employs TRBV6-1 and TRBJ2-7; 8 nucleotides agree with TRBD1. Germline assignment: CDR1 MNHNS and CDR2 SASEGT. The CDR3 runs to 14 residues. Germline trimming cut 5 bases from V and 2 bases from J; bases unmatched to any gene: 5. CDR3 in amino acids: CASSKDRAPYEQYF. The CDR3, as DNA: TGTGCCAGCAGTAAGGACAGGGCACCCTACGAGCAGTACTTC.

V is TRBV7-6 and J is TRBJ2-1; the D gene is possibly TRBD1 (6 bases). Deletions cut 1 base from V and 2 bases from J, with 12 bases between. CDR1 and CDR2 from the germline V gene are SGHVS and FNYEAQ. The CDR3 loop spans 16 amino acids. The CDR3 protein is CASSLVGGDAYNEQFF. CDR3 DNA: TGTGCCAGCAGCTTAGTTGGGGGCGACGCCTACAATGAGCAGTTCTTC.

The genes are TRBV19 and TRBJ2-7; TRBD2 aligns across 7 bases. Germline-derived CDR1 and CDR2 are LNHDA and SQIVND (reference sequence). The CDR3 spans 14 residues. After removal of 5 bases from V and 1 base from J, the junction contained 5 bases not matched to a gene. Here the CDR3 reads CASSGGGGSYEQYF. The CDR3 bases are TGTGCCAGTAGTGGCGGGGGAGGTTCCTACGAGCAGTACTTC. Full variable domain (outside the CDR3, taken from reference TRBV19 and TRBJ2-7): DGGITQSPKYLFRKEGQNVTLSCEQNLNHDAMYWYRQDPGQGLRLIYYSQIVNDFQKGDIAEGYSVSREKKESFPLTVTSAQKNPTAFYLCASSGGGGSYEQYFGPGTRLTVT.

V usage is TRBV7-9 and J usage is TRBJ1-1; weak D call: TRBD1 (5 bases). The CDR3 length is 13 residues. Germline V CDR1 and CDR2: SEHNR, FQNEAQ (reference sequence). Trimming shortened V by 1 base and J by 5 bases, and 8 bases separated the two germline ends. CDR3 loop: CASSLGQSTEAFF. Here the CDR3 DNA reads TGTGCCAGCAGCTTAGGACAGTCTACTGAAGCTTTCTTT.

CDR3 bases: TGTGCCAGCAGCGCTCTGACTAGCGACGACGAGCAGTACTTC. It specifies CASSALTSDDEQYF. V gene TRBV9 combines with J gene TRBJ2-7, with TRBD2 matching over 8 bases. Germline V lookup: CDR1 SGDLS, CDR2 YYNGEE. V shed 3 bases and J 5 bases; nucleotides not matched to a gene: 7. The CDR3 runs 14 residues. Variable domain in full (rest from reference TRBV9 and TRBJ2-7): DSGVTQTPKHLITATGQRVTLRCSPRSGDLSVYWYQQSLDQGLQFLIQYYNGEERAKGNILERFSAQQFPDLHSELNLSSLELGDSALYFCASSALTSDDEQYFGPGTRLTVT.

The V gene is TRBV7-3, the J gene TRBJ2-2; possible D gene TRBD2, 5 bases. The CDR3 spans 13 residues. V was clipped by 5 bases and J by 6 bases, with 10 bases between them. Per germline, CDR1 SGHTA and CDR2 FQGTGA. This CDR3 reads CASSRDGAGELFF. The CDR3, as DNA: TGTGCCAGCAGCCGCGACGGGGCCGGGGAGCTGTTTTTT.

V and J are TRBV9 and TRBJ2-3; 14 bases match TRBD2. V shed 4 bases, J shed 4 bases, and the junction held 14 bases outside the gene matches. The V gene's germline CDR1 is SGDLS and CDR2 YYNGEE. The CDR3 runs to 19 residues. The CDR3 sequence: CASSLISGTSGGGADTQYF. The CDR3 DNA sequence: TGTGCCAGCAGCCTAATTTCTGGGACTAGCGGGGGAGGCGCAGATACGCAGTATTTT.

The rearrangement links TRBV4-2 to TRBJ1-2; 7 bases align to TRBD1. Germline assignment: CDR1 LGHNA and CDR2 YNFKEQ. CDR3 length: 16 residues. The V segment lost 4 bases and the J segment 0 bases; nucleotides outside the gene matches: 8. The CDR3 DNA follows: TGTGCCAGCAGCCGAACTACAGGGGAGGCTAACTATGGCTACACCTTC. Amino acids: CASSRTTGEANYGYTF.

The chain is built from TRBV7-2 and TRBJ2-1; D is unresolved. The V end was cut by 5 bases, the J end by 5 bases, with 7 bases between. The CDR3 runs 12 residues. Germline values: CDR1 SGHTA, CDR2 FQGNSA. CDR3 nucleotide sequence: TGTGCCAGCAGCCCCCCCAACAATGAGCAGTTCTTC. Protein product: CASSPPNNEQFF.

The rearrangement links TRBV2 to TRBJ2-7, with TRBD1 identical over 8 bases. Germline-derived CDR1 and CDR2 are SNHLY and FYNNEI. The length of the CDR3 is 14 residues. Trimming took 6 bases from V and 4 from J; bases not matched to a gene: 8. The CDR3 protein is CASRETGAQYEQYF. The CDR3 DNA reads TGTGCCAGCAGAGAGACAGGGGCCCAATACGAGCAGTACTTC. Full variable domain (missing parts from reference TRBV2 and TRBJ2-7): EPEVTQTPSHQVTQMGQEVILRCVPISNHLYFYWYRQILGQKVEFLVSFYNNEISEKSEIFDDQFSVERPDGSNFTLKIRSTKLEDSAMYFCASRETGAQYEQYFGPGTRLTVT.

The chain combines TRBV7-3 with TRBJ1-2, with 7 bases aligning to TRBD1. Germline V gene sequence: CDR1 SGHTA, CDR2 FQGTGA. After removal of 5 bases from V and 5 bases from J, the junction contained 11 bases not matched to a gene. The CDR3 runs 15 residues. The CDR3 coding sequence is TGTGCCAGCAGCCGAATTAGGGGGCATGGATATGGCTACACCTTC. Protein sequence: CASSRIRGHGYGYTF.

As DNA, the CDR3 is TGTGCCAGCTCACCACCCCTAGCCCAAGAGACCCAGTACTTC. It yields the protein CASSPPLAQETQYF. The gene calls are TRBV18 and TRBJ2-5, with D perhaps matching TRBD2 (5 bases). Per germline, CDR1 KGHSH and CDR2 LQKENI. V was pared by 0 bases and J by 1 base, with 6 bases between. The CDR3 runs 14 residues.